A single sample gave rise to the 27 T cell receptor beta chains below, sequenced in a study of blood T cell repertoires in COVID-19. Sequencing was performed with immunoSEQ multiplex PCR; in TCRdb, only in-frame clones are kept and a portion is missing. Counted here are roughly 150,000 clones, approximately 80% occurring once; the ten biggest clones make up over 9.5%. The sample taken for sequencing was peripheral blood. These receptor sequences come from a man aged 55 to 69 who had recovered from COVID-19.

This clone appeared a few times. The chain is built from TRBV10-3 and TRBJ1-6, with 8 bases aligning to TRBD1. The CDR3 loop spans 16 amino acids. With 0 bases clipped from V and 9 bases from J, the junction kept 7 bases outside the gene matches. Per the germline V gene, CDR1 is ENHRY and CDR2 is SYGVKD. DNA for the CDR3: TGTGCCATCAGTGAGTCTTCCGGGACAGGAGGTTCACCCCTCCACTTT. Amino acids: CAISESSGTGGSPLHF.

The J gene is TRBJ1-4, the V gene TRBV5-5; TRBD1 matches at 9 bases. V was pared by 3 bases and J by 1 base, with 10 bases of the junction left unmatched. CDR1 and CDR2 from the germline V gene are SGHKS and YYEKEE (reference sequence). This CDR3 is built from 18 residues. The CDR3 nucleotides are TGTGCCAGCAGCTACAGGACAGGGGAGGCTGGAACTAATGAAAAACTGTTTTTT. Translating gives CASSYRTGEAGTNEKLFF.

This sequence joins TRBV4-3 and TRBJ1-2, with D possibly being TRBD1 (6 bases). The CDR3 length is 15 residues. Trimming left V 4 bases short and J 4 bases short, with 16 bases between. Germline CDR1 LGHNA, CDR2 YSLEER. The CDR3 spells CASSLGQGKGYGYTF. CDR3 DNA: TGCGCCAGCAGCCTGGGGCAGGGGAAAGGCTATGGCTACACCTTC.

The V gene is TRBV19, the J gene TRBJ1-5; 9 nucleotides match TRBD1. J gave up 3 bases and V 7 bases, and 7 bases lay outside the gene matches. CDR3 length equals 15 residues. The germline V gene has CDR1 LNHDA and CDR2 SQIVND (reference sequence). CDR3: CASTGTGSFNQPQHF. The CDR3 DNA is TGTGCCAGTACAGGGACAGGGAGCTTCAATCAGCCCCAGCATTTT.

The rearrangement links TRBV27 to TRBJ1-1, with D possibly matching TRBD1 (5 bases). Germline V gives CDR1 MNHEY, CDR2 SMNVEV (reference sequence). The CDR3 covers 18 residues. Trimming shortened V by 2 bases and J by 5 bases, and 24 bases separated the two germline ends. Here the CDR3 DNA reads TGTGCCAGCAGTTTACGGGGGATCTCACGAGGGATAGTGACTGAAGCTTTCTTT. Amino acid sequence: CASSLRGISRGIVTEAFF.

Only one count was recorded for this clone. The chain links TRBV10-3 to TRBJ2-5; 7 positions match TRBD2. Trimming took 6 bases from V and 1 from J; bases not matched to a gene: 8. Looked up from germline, CDR1 is ENHRY and CDR2 is SYGVKD. The length of the CDR3 is 15 residues. In DNA form, the CDR3 reads TGTGCCATCAGGGAGGAGGGAGGGGTCCAAGAGACCCAGTACTTC. This translates into CAIREEGGVQETQYF.

V usage is TRBV6-6 and J usage is TRBJ1-4, with D possibly TRBD1 on 6 matching bases. This CDR3 comprises 15 residues. CDR1 is MNHNY and CDR2 is SVGAGI in the germline V gene (reference sequence). V was pared by 7 bases and J by 7 bases, with 19 bases between. The CDR3 coding sequence is TGTGCCAGCACGATACAGGGATTGTTGGGTGAAAAACTGTTTTTT. Its translation: CASTIQGLLGEKLFF.

The genes are TRBV5-3 and TRBJ2-7; 12 positions agree with TRBD1. TRBV5-3 qualifies as an ORF whose function is uncertain. With V trimmed by 0 bases and J by 2 bases, 12 bases remained unmatched. The CDR3 consists of 19 residues. The CDR3 loop reads CARSLEGTGGLNLTYEQYF. CDR3 DNA: TGTGCCAGAAGCTTGGAAGGGACAGGGGGCCTAAACCTTACCTACGAGCAGTACTTC.

The gene calls are TRBV3-1 (or the pseudogene TRBV3-2) and TRBJ1-1; D is undetermined. This CDR3 has 14 residues. Germline CDR1 LGHDT, CDR2 YNNKEL (reference sequence). Trimming left V 1 base short and J 1 base short, with 7 bases between. The CDR3 DNA is TGTGCCAGCAGCCAAGCCGGGAGGAACACTGAAGCTTTCTTT. Its translation: CASSQAGRNTEAFF.

There are a few counts of this clone. The chain joins TRBV5-1 to TRBJ2-2; 9 bases agree with TRBD1. The CDR3 sequence is 16 residues long. Trimming removed 0 bases from V and 4 bases from J; junction bases left unmatched: 4. Per the germline V gene, CDR1 is SGHRS and CDR2 is YFSETQ. The CDR3 spells CASSLVTGGFTGELFF. CDR3 DNA sequence: TGCGCCAGCAGCTTGGTGACAGGGGGGTTCACCGGGGAGCTGTTTTTT.

The chain uses TRBV5-8 and TRBJ2-7; D is tentatively TRBD1 or TRBD2 (5 bases each). CDR3 size: 15 residues. The germline V gene encodes CDR1 SGHTS and CDR2 YDEGEE. V gave up 4 bases and J gave up 4 bases, with 18 bases separating them. CDR3 sequence reads: CASSVGPQVRYEQYF. The CDR3 DNA reads TGTGCCAGCAGCGTGGGACCGCAGGTGAGATACGAGCAGTACTTC.

CDR3 coding DNA: TGTGCCAGCAGTCGCTCCCGACAGGGCTCCTCCTACGAGCAGTACTTC. It specifies CASSRSRQGSSYEQYF. The V gene is TRBV27, the J gene TRBJ2-7; 7 nucleotides align to TRBD1. The trim removed 5 bases at V and 0 bases at J, leaving 10 bases unmatched. The CDR3 runs 16 residues. Germline lookup yields CDR1 MNHEY and CDR2 SMNVEV (reference sequence).

The chain carries TRBV18 and TRBJ2-7; 7 bases map to TRBD1. V dropped 2 bases and J dropped 6; count of bases not matched to a gene: 7. CDR3 size: 14 residues. Looked up from germline, CDR1 is KGHSH and CDR2 is LQKENI. The CDR3 DNA sequence: TGTGCCAGCTCACCAGGGACAGTTCGTGGCGAGCAGTACTTC. Amino acids: CASSPGTVRGEQYF.

The rearrangement joins TRBV7-2 to TRBJ2-5; 7 nucleotides line up with TRBD1. The germline V gene has CDR1 SGHTA and CDR2 FQGNSA. The CDR3 contains 12 residues. J gave up 0 bases and V 11 bases, and 3 bases lay outside the gene matches. CDR3 bases: TGTGCCGGGGGACAGTACCAAGAGACCCAGTACTTC. This translates into CAGGQYQETQYF.

The gene calls are TRBV7-3 and TRBJ2-7, with a possible D match to TRBD2 (6 bases). V lost 5 bases and J lost 6, with 14 bases in between. The V gene's germline CDR1 is SGHTA and CDR2 FQGTGA. This CDR3 comprises 13 residues. The DNA of the CDR3 is TGTGCCAGCAGCCGGAGGGGCGATGGCGAGCAGTACTTC. This translates into CASSRRGDGEQYF.

V is TRBV6-1 and J is TRBJ2-4, with D possibly TRBD1 on 6 matching bases. Germline V gives CDR1 MNHNS, CDR2 SASEGT. Trimming removed 3 bases at V and 6 bases at J, with 15 bases between. The length of the CDR3 is 15 residues. This CDR3 is CASSDAPGHGNIQYF. CDR3 nucleotides: TGTGCCAGCAGTGATGCTCCGGGACACGGAAACATTCAGTACTTC.

Concerning this clone itself: The junction does not match germline at one end; this may be a read error. V is TRBV7-9 and J is TRBJ2-7, with TRBD2 matching over 11 bases. CDR3 length: 14 residues. Germline assignment: CDR1 SEHNR and CDR2 FQNEAQ (reference sequence). CDR3 sequence (DNA): TGTGCCAGCAGCCTAGCGGGAGGAGGCTACGAGCAGTACTTC. Amino acid sequence: CASSLAGGGYEQYF.

V gene TRBV29-1 combines with J gene TRBJ2-4, with D possibly matching TRBD1 (6 bases). Trimming stripped 5 bases from V and 9 bases from J, with 14 bases between. There are 12 residues in the CDR3. Germline V gives CDR1 SQVTM, CDR2 ANQGSEA. As DNA, the CDR3 is TGCAGCGTTCGGGACAATCGACGCATTCAGTACTTC. Amino acid sequence: CSVRDNRRIQYF. Complete variable domain (other parts from reference TRBV29-1 and TRBJ2-4): SAVISQKPSRDICQRGTSLTIQCQVDSQVTMMFWYRQQPGQSLTLIATANQGSEATYESGFVIDKFPISRPNLTFSTLTVSNMSPEDSSIYLCSVRDNRRIQYFGAGTRLSVL.

This clone was seen many times. The rearrangement joins TRBV7-9 to TRBJ2-5, with 7 bases matching TRBD1. The CDR3 extends over 14 amino acids. V was clipped by 2 bases and J by 3 bases; unmatched bases: 3. Germline CDR1 is SEHNR and CDR2 is FQNEAQ (reference sequence). In DNA, the CDR3 is TGTGCCAGCAGCTTATTGGGACAGAAAGAGACCCAGTACTTC. Translation gives CASSLLGQKETQYF. Full variable domain (missing parts from reference TRBV7-9 and TRBJ2-5): DTGVSQNPRHKITKRGQNVTFRCDPISEHNRLYWYRQTLGQGPEFLTYFQNEAQLEKSRLLSDRFSAERPKGSFSTLEIQRTEQGDSAMYLCASSLLGQKETQYFGPGTRLLVL.

The chain recombines TRBV6-1 with TRBJ1-5; 8 bases match TRBD1. J gave up 7 bases and V 2 bases, and 7 bases lay outside the gene matches. This CDR3 is built from 15 residues. CDR1 and CDR2 (germline): MNHNS, SASEGT. CDR3: CASSEWTGSWQPQHF. CDR3 coding DNA: TGTGCCAGCAGTGAATGGACAGGGTCATGGCAGCCCCAGCATTTT.

This clone occurred once. V and J are TRBV3-1 (or the pseudogene TRBV3-2) and TRBJ1-6; the match to TRBD1 covers 10 bases. CDR3 length: 14 residues. The germline V gene encodes CDR1 LGHDT and CDR2 YNNKEL (reference sequence). The V gene end was trimmed by 6 bases and the J gene end by 13 bases; junction bases not matched to a gene: 9. The CDR3 DNA sequence: TGTGCCAGCAGTTCTCGGACAGGGGGTTCGCCCCTCCACTTT. As protein: CASSSRTGGSPLHF.

The chain is built from TRBV5-8 and TRBJ1-1; 8 bases are a match to TRBD1. The CDR3 runs 15 residues. V lost 3 bases, J lost 2 bases, and 6 bases stayed unmatched. The germline V gene has CDR1 SGHTS and CDR2 YDEGEE. The CDR3 here is CASSSRGQGNTEAFF. CDR3 nucleotides: TGTGCCAGCAGCTCAAGAGGACAGGGAAACACTGAAGCTTTCTTT.

This chain's CDR3 is CASSEIRPPTEAFF. CDR3 sequence (DNA): TGTGCCAGCAGTGAAATCAGGCCCCCAACTGAAGCTTTCTTT. V and J are TRBV6-1 and TRBJ1-1; no definite D call. Trimming pared 2 bases from V and 5 bases from J, leaving 12 bases between. CDR1 and CDR2 from the germline V gene are MNHNS and SASEGT. CDR3 length: 14 amino acids.

The V and J genes are TRBV28 and TRBJ1-2, with D possibly matching TRBD1 (5 bases). Trimming stripped 5 bases from V and 8 bases from J, with 12 bases between. The length of the CDR3 is 12 residues. The germline gives CDR1 MDHEN, CDR2 SYDVKM. The DNA of the CDR3 is TGTGCCAGCAGTCCTCGGGGGAAGGGCTACACCTTC. Protein product: CASSPRGKGYTF.

The V call is TRBV7-8, the J call TRBJ2-5, with TRBD1 identical over 10 bases. Trimming removed 7 bases from V and 0 bases from J; junction bases left unmatched: 5. In germline, CDR1 is SGHVS, CDR2 FQNEAQ. This CDR3 comprises 15 residues. The CDR3 reads CASTPDRGDQETQYF. CDR3 nucleotide sequence: TGTGCCAGCACCCCGGACAGGGGGGACCAAGAGACCCAGTACTTC.

This clone was recorded only once. V usage is TRBV27 and J usage is TRBJ1-6, with D possibly TRBD1 on 5 matching bases. Germline V gene lookup returns CDR1 MNHEY and CDR2 SMNVEV (reference sequence). This CDR3 has 17 amino acids. V dropped 7 bases and J dropped 8 bases, with 24 bases sitting between them. The CDR3 DNA is TGTGCCAGCACCTCCGGTAAGGAGGGGCCCAAAGATTCACCCCTCCACTTT. Translated, it gives CASTSGKEGPKDSPLHF.

V usage is TRBV7-2 and J usage is TRBJ2-5, with D possibly being TRBD2 (5 bases). This CDR3 spans 16 amino acids. V was shortened by 0 bases and J by 1 base, with 12 bases between the two germline ends. In germline, CDR1 is SGHTA, CDR2 FQGNSA. This chain's CDR3 is CASSLATAASQETQYF. CDR3 bases: TGTGCCAGCAGCTTAGCCACAGCGGCTAGCCAAGAGACCCAGTACTTC.